The next 16 T cell receptor beta chains were all read from a single sample in a study of CD8 T cells in Susac syndrome. Reverse transcription of 0.5 to 1 ug RNA was performed with random hexamers. TCRdb processed the immunoSEQ multiplex PCR reads anew with MiXCR; each CDR3 protein has one entry. This sample has tens of thousands of distinct CDR3 sequences; around 96% occur once, and the top ten carry more than 0.09%. Sequenced material: CD4+ T cells from PBMCs. These receptors were obtained from a human donor with multiple sclerosis.

The genes are TRBV11-2 and TRBJ1-4; TRBD1 might be the D (5 bases). CDR3 length: 15 amino acids. V was clipped by 4 bases and J by 7 bases, with 16 bases between them. Germline CDR1 is SGHAT and CDR2 is FQNNGV. The chain's CDR3 is CASSSRDQIGEKLFF. CDR3 nucleotide sequence: TGTGCCAGCAGCTCCCGGGACCAGATTGGTGAAAAACTGTTTTTT.

This chain connects TRBV5-1 to TRBJ2-7; 13 bases are a match to TRBD2. The CDR3 is 15 amino acids. The V and J ends lost 3 bases and 4 bases, in that order; junction bases with no gene match: 4. Germline V lookup: CDR1 SGHRS, CDR2 YFSETQ. The CDR3 DNA reads TGCGCCAGCAGCTGGGGGACTAGCGGGGATTACGAGCAGTACTTC. Translating it yields CASSWGTSGDYEQYF.

The rearrangement links TRBV11-1 to TRBJ2-2; D gene unclear. V dropped 5 bases and J dropped 4 bases, with 11 bases sitting between them. The CDR3 totals 14 residues. Germline V gene lookup returns CDR1 SGHAT and CDR2 FQDESV (reference sequence). In nucleotides, the CDR3 is TGTGCCAGCAGCAGGCAGTGGCCCACCGGGGAGCTGTTTTTT. It specifies CASSRQWPTGELFF.

The chain carries TRBV7-9 and TRBJ2-2, with 8 nucleotides matching TRBD2. The CDR3 runs 15 residues. V lost 6 bases, J lost 6 bases, and 9 bases stayed unmatched. Germline CDR1 is SEHNR and CDR2 is FQNEAQ (reference sequence). CDR3 DNA: TGTGCCAGCAGACCTCCGGGGGGGCAATCCGGGGAGCTGTTTTTT. It specifies CASRPPGGQSGELFF.

The chain employs TRBV12-3 or TRBV12-4 and TRBJ1-3; D gene unclear. The CDR3 has 13 amino acids. V was shortened by 0 bases and J by 8 bases, with 8 bases between the two germline ends. The CDR3 region has the DNA TGTGCCAGCAGTTTAGCGCACAGAGACACCATATATTTT. Translated: CASSLAHRDTIYF.

The chain is built from TRBV11-2 and TRBJ2-1; 16 nucleotides match TRBD2. Germline V gene data show CDR1 as SGHAT and CDR2 as FQNNGV. The CDR3 loop spans 16 amino acids. The J segment lost 6 bases and the V segment lost 5 bases, leaving 4 bases of the junction unmatched. CDR3 nucleotide sequence: TGTGCCAGCAGCGAGGGACTAGCGGGGGGGAGCAATGAGCAGTTCTTC. Translated, it gives CASSEGLAGGSNEQFF.

The CDR3 loop reads CAITGLDGDEQFF. Written as DNA, the CDR3 is TGTGCCATCACCGGACTAGACGGCGATGAGCAGTTCTTC. The chain employs TRBV10-3 and TRBJ2-1, with 7 positions matching TRBD2. Trimming removed 7 bases from V and 8 bases from J; junction bases left unmatched: 8. The CDR3 consists of 13 residues. The germline CDR1 and CDR2 sequences are ENHRY and SYGVKD.

This chain uses TRBV29-1 with TRBJ1-2; 8 bases fit TRBD1. J lost 8 bases, V lost 8 bases, and 10 bases had no gene match. Germline V gene lookup returns CDR1 SQVTM and CDR2 ANQGSEA. This CDR3 region has 12 residues. The CDR3 loop is CSSEARGLGYTF. The DNA of the CDR3 is TGCAGCTCCGAGGCCAGGGGGCTAGGCTACACCTTC.

This clonotype is a singleton in its sample. The chain joins TRBV9 to TRBJ2-1; maybe TRBD2 (6 bases). The ends were cut back, 4 bases at V and 0 bases at J, with 14 bases in the middle. Germline-derived CDR1 and CDR2 are SGDLS and YYNGEE. The CDR3 covers 16 residues. CDR3: CASSLNGGSSYNEQFF. The CDR3 DNA follows: TGTGCCAGCAGCCTCAACGGAGGGAGCTCCTACAATGAGCAGTTCTTC. Looking up the rest from reference TRBV9 and TRBJ2-1 gives the full variable domain: DSGVTQTPKHLITATGQRVTLRCSPRSGDLSVYWYQQSLDQGLQFLIQYYNGEERAKGNILERFSAQQFPDLHSELNLSSLELGDSALYFCASSLNGGSSYNEQFFGPGTRLTVL.

Only one count was recorded for this clonotype. The chain couples TRBV3-1 to TRBJ2-7; 7 positions match TRBD1. CDR3 length: 13 amino acids. V dropped 4 bases and J dropped 2; count of bases not matched to a gene: 2. Germline CDR1 and CDR2: LGHDT and YNNKEL (reference sequence). The CDR3 sequence: CASSRDSTYEQYF. CDR3 DNA: TGTGCCAGCAGCCGGGACAGTACCTACGAGCAGTACTTC.

About this clonotype itself: Germline is not matched at one junction end, which may reflect a read error. This chain joins TRBV2 and TRBJ2-1, with no clear D. The CDR3 runs to 13 residues. CDR1 SNHLY and CDR2 FYNNEI come from the germline V gene. CDR3: CTSSGLGYNEQFF. CDR3 in DNA: TGTACCAGCTCAGGATTGGGATACAATGAGCAGTTCTTC.

This rearrangement joins TRBV29-1 to TRBJ2-7; 8 bases fit TRBD1. The CDR3 totals 11 residues. V lost 4 bases, J lost 9 bases, and 5 bases stayed unmatched. CDR1 and CDR2 (germline): SQVTM, ANQGSEA. CDR3 coding DNA: TGCAGCGTTGGGGACAGGTTGGGGCAGTACTTC. It translates to CSVGDRLGQYF.

The CDR3: CSVDVGQGNYEQYF. CDR3 bases: TGCAGCGTTGACGTGGGGCAGGGGAACTACGAGCAGTACTTC. This chain connects TRBV29-1 to TRBJ2-7; D is possibly TRBD1 (6 bases). The germline gives CDR1 SQVTM, CDR2 ANQGSEA. CDR3 size: 14 residues. V gave up 3 bases and J gave up 3 bases, with 15 bases separating them.

The chain carries TRBV28 and TRBJ2-6, with 7 positions matching TRBD1. V shed 5 bases, J shed 0 bases, and the junction held 10 bases outside the gene matches. The CDR3 spans 18 residues. Per the germline V gene, CDR1 is MDHEN and CDR2 is SYDVKM. CDR3 bases: TGTGCCAGCAGTAGTCCGGGACAGATTCCCTCTGGGGCCAACGTCCTGACTTTC. Its translation is CASSSPGQIPSGANVLTF.

The chain has TRBV7-9 and TRBJ2-7; 10 bases agree with TRBD1. This CDR3 has 14 amino acids. Losses at the gene ends were 11 bases for V and 6 bases for J; bases not matched to a gene: 13. The V gene's germline CDR1 is SEHNR and CDR2 FQNEAQ (reference sequence). CDR3 in amino acids: CASSWGTGEGEQYF. The CDR3 bases are TGTGCCTCCAGCTGGGGGACAGGGGAGGGCGAGCAGTACTTC.

The V and J genes are TRBV3-1 and TRBJ2-5, with TRBD1 matching over 7 bases. The V gene's germline CDR1 is LGHDT and CDR2 YNNKEL (reference sequence). The V and J ends lost 10 bases and 5 bases, in that order; junction bases with no gene match: 10. The CDR3 extends over 13 amino acids. Here the CDR3 reads CATSDRTRETQYF. DNA of the CDR3: TGTGCCACTTCGGACAGGACAAGGGAGACCCAGTACTTC.